A selection of T cell receptor beta chains follows, all from one sample in a study of cytomegalovirus exposure and HLA in healthy donors. Sequencing was performed with immunoSEQ multiplex PCR; in TCRdb, only in-frame clones are kept and a portion is missing. The sample includes 65,000 to 75,000 clones, around 78% seen only once; the top ten take about 6%. Input material: PBMCs. Source of these receptors: a man in his forties or fifties in good health and CMV-seronegative. CDR3s include the opening cysteine and the closing phenylalanine or tryptophan. The D gene is left open where the match is weak. Clone size, where shown, is once, few, many, or a class for clones that have expanded.

d_call,clone_size,v_call,j_call,cdr3_nt,cdr3_aa
-,-,TRBV19,TRBJ1-1,TGTGCCAGTAGTATCTTGGTCCCGGGCACTGAAGCTTTCTTT,CASSILVPGTEAFF
TRBD2,-,TRBV15,TRBJ2-5,TGTGCCACCAGCAGGCTCACGTCTAGCGGTGAAGGGACCCAGTACTTC,CATSRLTSSGEGTQYF
TRBD1,-,TRBV9,TRBJ2-7,TGTGCCAGCAGCCCCCAACCGGGACAGGAGTTCGAGCAGTACTTC,CASSPQPGQEFEQYF
-,few,TRBV5-4,TRBJ2-1,TGTGCCAGCAGTTGGTATAGGGGACTCGAGCAGTTCTTC,CASSWYRGLEQFF
-,-,TRBV10-1,TRBJ2-7,TGCGCCAGCAGTGAGGAACGCGCCCCCGGCGAGCAGTACTTC,CASSEERAPGEQYF
TRBD2,-,TRBV11-2,TRBJ2-7,TGTGCCAGCAGCTTAGTCGCAGCGGGAGTCGGGTACGAGCAGTACTTC,CASSLVAAGVGYEQYF
TRBD2,-,TRBV5-6,TRBJ2-7,TGTGCCAGCAGCTTGGTTGGGACTAGCGGGAAGCAGTACTTC,CASSLVGTSGKQYF
-,-,TRBV12-5,TRBJ1-3,TGTGCTAGTGGTTGGGACTCGGGTGGAAACACCATATATTTT,CASGWDSGGNTIYF
-,-,TRBV2,TRBJ1-2,TGTGCCAGCAGTGAAGAGTATGAGCTCGGCTACACCTTC,CASSEEYELGYTF
-,-,TRBV18,TRBJ1-1,TGTGCCAGCTCACCTTCAGGGTTCGGCACTGAAGCTTTCTTT,CASSPSGFGTEAFF
-,-,TRBV2,TRBJ2-2,TGTGCCAGCGAACAGACAATAAACACCGGGGAGCTGTTTTTT,CASEQTINTGELFF
-,few,TRBV10-3,TRBJ1-2,TGTGCCATCAGTGAGCAACAGGGTATCTATGGCTACACCTTC,CAISEQQGIYGYTF
-,few,TRBV7-2,TRBJ1-4,TGTGCCAGCAGCTTAATCTCCGGGACTCTAAATGAAAAACTGTTTTTT,CASSLISGTLNEKLFF
-,-,TRBV13,TRBJ2-7,TGTGCCAGCAGCCGCCGACAGCCTTTCTCCTACGAGCAGTACTTC,CASSRRQPFSYEQYF
-,-,TRBV27,TRBJ2-1,TGTGCCAGCAGTCCGATAGTGCTGTTCATGAATGAGCAGTTCTTC,CASSPIVLFMNEQFF
TRBD2,-,TRBV4-1,TRBJ2-7,TGCGCCAGCAGCCAATATCTTCCTAGCGGGGCCTCCTACGAGCAGTACTTC,CASSQYLPSGASYEQYF
-,-,TRBV28,TRBJ1-5,TGTGCCAGCAGTTTCAATCAGGGTACCCAGCATTTT,CASSFNQGTQHF
TRBD1,-,TRBV27,TRBJ2-7,TGTGCCAGCAGTTTAAGTGGGGACAGGGTACACGAGCAGTACTTC,CASSLSGDRVHEQYF
-,-,TRBV27,TRBJ1-1,TGTGCCAGCAGTTTCGGGGGAGACACTGAAGCTTTCTTT,CASSFGGDTEAFF
-,-,TRBV7-8,TRBJ1-3,TGTGCCAGCAGCTTAGAATCTTTGGGAAACACCATATATTTT,CASSLESLGNTIYF